The rows below give T cell receptor beta chains drawn from one sample of a study of blood T cell repertoires in COVID-19. The method was immunoSEQ multiplex PCR; TCRdb's version includes in-frame clones alone and lacks a portion of them. Among roughly 250,000 clones listed, about 87% were seen once. Sequences were obtained from peripheral blood. These receptors were taken from a man between 60 and 70 years old who had recovered from COVID-19. CDR3s include the opening cysteine and the closing phenylalanine or tryptophan. A D gene is named only where the DNA matches it firmly. Clone size is stated in some rows and not others, as once, few, many or a class when expanded.

CDR3 length	clone size	J gene	D gene	V gene	CDR3 DNA	CDR3 protein
16	NA	TRBJ1-5	TRBD1	TRBV24-1	TGTGCCACCAGTGATCGGGACAGCGCTAGCAATCAGCCCCAGCATTTT	CATSDRDSASNQPQHF
16	NA	TRBJ1-1	TRBD1	TRBV5-1	TGCGCCAGCAGCTCGGACCCGGACAGGGGGAACACTGAAGCTTTCTTT	CASSSDPDRGNTEAFF
17	NA	TRBJ1-3	TRBD1	TRBV9	TGTGCCAGCAGCGTAGCGGGACAGCCTCTGAGTGGAAACACCATATATTTT	CASSVAGQPLSGNTIYF
16	NA	TRBJ1-3	NA	TRBV3-1/TRBV3-2	TGTGCCAGCAGCCCCCAATCGGGGAAGGTTGGAAACACCATATATTTT	CASSPQSGKVGNTIYF
14	NA	TRBJ2-3	NA	TRBV5-1	TGCGCCAGCAGCTTGGCGCAGGGCATAGATACGCAGTATTTT	CASSLAQGIDTQYF
14	NA	TRBJ1-1	NA	TRBV3-1/TRBV3-2	TGTGCCAGCAGCCCATTGGGAGTGGCCTTTGAAGCTTTCTTT	CASSPLGVAFEAFF
14	once	TRBJ1-5	NA	TRBV7-2	TGTGCCAGCAGCTTAGGGCAGGGGTTCCAGCCCCAGCATTTT	CASSLGQGFQPQHF
20	NA	TRBJ1-6	NA	TRBV23-1	TGCGCCAGCAGTATTGGTGAGGGTCCGTGGAGCAGGCGTTATAATTCACCCCTCCACTTT	CASSIGEGPWSRRYNSPLHF
15	NA	TRBJ2-7	TRBD1	TRBV30	TGTGCCTGGCGTTTCCGGGACAGGGGCACCTACGAGCAGTACTTC	CAWRFRDRGTYEQYF
15	many	TRBJ2-1	NA	TRBV4-2	TGTGCCAGCAGCCCGACTAGGGTACGGTCCAATGAGCAGTTCTTC	CASSPTRVRSNEQFF
17	few	TRBJ1-6	NA	TRBV6-1	TGTGCCAGCAGTGACAGGGCCAGCCCCTCCTATAATTCACCCCTCCACTTT	CASSDRASPSYNSPLHF
15	few	TRBJ2-4	TRBD1	TRBV11-2	TGTGCCAGCAGCTTAGAGGGACAGGGGAAAAACATTCAGTACTTC	CASSLEGQGKNIQYF
14	NA	TRBJ1-6	NA	TRBV21-1	TGTGCCAGCAGCGGACAGGGGGCTTACTCACCCCTCCACTTT	CASSGQGAYSPLHF
15	NA	TRBJ1-5	NA	TRBV15	TGTGCCACCAGCAGAGTTGACAATAGCAATCAGCCCCAGCATTTT	CATSRVDNSNQPQHF
17	NA	TRBJ1-2	TRBD1	TRBV27	TGTGCCAGCAGTCTCCTATCCGGGACAGGGACTAACTATGGCTACACCTTC	CASSLLSGTGTNYGYTF
13	NA	TRBJ2-7	NA	TRBV7-3	TGTGCCAGCAGTTTCGACAGGCGATACGAGCAGTACTTC	CASSFDRRYEQYF
15	NA	TRBJ2-7	NA	TRBV19	TGTGCCAGTAGTACAACCTTGGGCAGCGGCTACGAGCAGTACTTC	CASSTTLGSGYEQYF
14	NA	TRBJ2-3	NA	TRBV2	TGTGCCAGCAGTGATGGCGGGGGCACAGATACGCAGTATTTT	CASSDGGGTDTQYF
15	NA	TRBJ1-2	TRBD1	TRBV24-1	TGTGCCACCAGTGATCAGGGACAGGGGGACTATGGCTACACCTTC	CATSDQGQGDYGYTF
18	NA	TRBJ1-2	NA	TRBV19	TGTGCCAGTACGAACCCCGGGGCGGGAAGGGGTAGTGCGGATGGCTACACCTTC	CASTNPGAGRGSADGYTF
14	NA	TRBJ1-1	NA	TRBV11-2	TGTGCCAGCAGCTTAGTGAGGGCTCCCACTGAAGCTTTCTTT	CASSLVRAPTEAFF
15	NA	TRBJ1-5	TRBD1	TRBV6-5	TGTGCCAGCACTGGTAGTCTCGACAGGGGACAGCCCCAGCATTTT	CASTGSLDRGQPQHF
14	once	TRBJ1-4	NA	TRBV19	TGTGCCAGTACCAACCGCGCAACTAATGAAAAACTGTTTTTT	CASTNRATNEKLFF
15	NA	TRBJ2-3	NA	TRBV5-1	TGCGCCAGCAGCTTGGGTGACAGGAGCACAGATACGCAGTATTTT	CASSLGDRSTDTQYF
15	NA	TRBJ2-7	TRBD2	TRBV7-2	TGTGCCAGCAGCCTAGGACTAGCGGCAGCCTACGAGCAGTACTTC	CASSLGLAAAYEQYF
14	NA	TRBJ2-7	NA	TRBV5-1	TGCGCCAGCAGCAGTTCAGGGGACCCCTACGAGCAGTACTTC	CASSSSGDPYEQYF
12	NA	TRBJ2-7	NA	TRBV9	TGTGCCAGCAGCCCAACGACGGGCGAGCAGTACTTC	CASSPTTGEQYF
14	NA	TRBJ2-1	TRBD2	TRBV7-3	TGTGCCAGCAGCAAGGGACTAGCGGGGAATGAGCAGTTCTTC	CASSKGLAGNEQFF
15	NA	TRBJ2-5	NA	TRBV5-6	TGTGCCAGCAGCTTGGCCGCCAGGGTCGGGGAGACCCAGTACTTC	CASSLAARVGETQYF
12	few	TRBJ2-1	NA	TRBV7-9	TGTGCCAGCAGCTTAGCGTACAGTGAGCAGTTCTTC	CASSLAYSEQFF
14	once	TRBJ1-1	NA	TRBV5-1	TGCGCCAGCAGTCGACCGAGCGGGAACACTGAAGCTTTCTTT	CASSRPSGNTEAFF
16	NA	TRBJ2-1	TRBD1	TRBV9	TGTGCCAGCAGCGGGATCGCGGGGACAGGGACCAATGAGCAGTTCTTC	CASSGIAGTGTNEQFF
13	NA	TRBJ1-2	NA	TRBV12-3/TRBV12-4	TGTGCCAGCAGTTTGTCCCCGGGGTATGGCTACACCTTC	CASSLSPGYGYTF
16	NA	TRBJ2-5	NA	TRBV3-1/TRBV3-2	TGTGCCAGCAGCCAAGGGAGGGGGACAGTACAAGAGACCCAGTACTTC	CASSQGRGTVQETQYF
14	NA	TRBJ1-1	NA	TRBV4-2	TGTGCCAGCAGCGCGCTCCCGAGGAACACTGAAGCTTTCTTT	CASSALPRNTEAFF
15	NA	TRBJ2-6	NA	TRBV23-1	TGCGCCAGCAGCCTAGGGGGGGCCGGGGCCAACGTCCTGACTTTC	CASSLGGAGANVLTF
14	NA	TRBJ1-6	TRBD1	TRBV18	TGTGCCAGCTCACGTGACAGGGACAGGTCACCCCTCCACTTT	CASSRDRDRSPLHF
14	NA	TRBJ2-3	TRBD2	TRBV7-3	TGTGCCAGCGCGCAGGGACTAGCGGGGGGGACGCAGTATTTT	CASAQGLAGGTQYF
15	NA	TRBJ2-1	TRBD2	TRBV5-8	TGTGCCAGCAGCTCCCGGACTAGCGGGGGTTATGAGCAGTTCTTC	CASSSRTSGGYEQFF
17	NA	TRBJ1-6	TRBD1	TRBV5-1	TGCGCCAGCAGCTTGGGACAGGGGAGCTCCTATAATTCACCCCTCCACTTT	CASSLGQGSSYNSPLHF
16	NA	TRBJ2-1	NA	TRBV9	TGTGCCAGCAGCGTAGCGAAGAGGCTAGTTCGTGGTGAGCAGTTCTTC	CASSVAKRLVRGEQFF
14	NA	TRBJ1-2	NA	TRBV5-5	TGTGCCAGCAAAGACGGGACAAGGGGGTATGGCTACACCTTC	CASKDGTRGYGYTF
17	NA	TRBJ1-5	NA	TRBV5-8	TGTGCCAGCAGCTTGGGGGGTGGAGGGGTCGGCAATCAGCCCCAGCATTTT	CASSLGGGGVGNQPQHF
14	NA	TRBJ1-4	NA	TRBV29-1	TGCAGCGGGAGGAGGGGAAGTAATAATGAAAAACTGTTTTTT	CSGRRGSNNEKLFF
13	NA	TRBJ2-7	TRBD1	TRBV19	TGTGCCAGTAGGGACAGGGGGGCCTACGAGCAGTACTTC	CASRDRGAYEQYF
13	NA	TRBJ2-1	NA	TRBV10-3	TGTGCCATCAGTGAAAGAGGTGTAAATGAGCAGTTCTTC	CAISERGVNEQFF
13	NA	TRBJ1-2	NA	TRBV7-9	TGTGCCAGCAGCTTACCGGGTCGCTGGGGCTACACCTTC	CASSLPGRWGYTF
13	NA	TRBJ1-2	NA	TRBV4-2	TGTGCCAGCAGCCAAGGGGAGGGCTATGGCTACACCTTC	CASSQGEGYGYTF
15	NA	TRBJ1-1	NA	TRBV7-6	TGTGCCAGCAGCTTAGGGGCAGGGCGGAGCACTGAAGCTTTCTTT	CASSLGAGRSTEAFF